Listed below are T cell receptor beta chains from one sample, sequenced in a study of blood T cell repertoires in COVID-19. TCRdb's table, derived via immunoSEQ multiplex PCR, lists solely in-frame clones and lacks some. This sample has about 180,000 clones; around 88% occur once, and the top ten carry roughly 3.7%. The material sequenced was peripheral blood. All receptors derive from a woman under 40 with acute or convalescent COVID-19. Both conserved end residues are part of each CDR3. The order of the fields is CDR3 DNA, CDR3 protein, J gene, V gene, clone size, D gene. The D gene is left open where the match is weak. Not every row has a clone size; where given, it reads once, few, many or a size class.

TGTGCCAGCAGCTTAACCGGAACTAATGAAAAACTGTTTTTT | CASSLTGTNEKLFF | TRBJ1-4 | TRBV5-4 | few | .
TGTGCCAGCAGTTACTCGCAGGGGACCCACTATGGCTACACCTTC | CASSYSQGTHYGYTF | TRBJ1-2 | TRBV6-5 | once | .
TGTGCCAGCAGTTCTCTGACTAGTCCGCAGTATTTT | CASSSLTSPQYF | TRBJ2-3 | TRBV28 | . | .
TGTGCCAGCAGCCCCCTGGCGGGAGATCCTTTGGAGCAGTTCTTC | CASSPLAGDPLEQFF | TRBJ2-1 | TRBV9 | . | TRBD2
TGTGCCAGCAGACAGGGGGCATGGGACGAGCAGTACTTC | CASRQGAWDEQYF | TRBJ2-7 | TRBV6-5 | once | TRBD1
TGTGCCAGTACCCGGACTAGCGGGATTGGAACAGATACGCAGTATTTT | CASTRTSGIGTDTQYF | TRBJ2-3 | TRBV19 | . | TRBD2
TGTGCCAGCAGCGGGGCAAATGAAAAACTGTTTTTT | CASSGANEKLFF | TRBJ1-4 | TRBV9 | . | .
TGTGCCAGCGGAACGACGTGGGTGGGACAGGGAAATGGCTACACCTTC | CASGTTWVGQGNGYTF | TRBJ1-2 | TRBV7-9 | . | TRBD1
TGTGCCAGTCATTCATTGGGGGGAATATTCTCTGGCTACACCTTC | CASHSLGGIFSGYTF | TRBJ1-2 | TRBV19 | . | .
TGTGCCAGCAGTGACCCGGGACAGGGGGATGAAAAACTGTTTTTT | CASSDPGQGDEKLFF | TRBJ1-4 | TRBV25-1 | few | TRBD1
TGCGCCAGCAGCTTGGGACTAGCGGGGCACAATGAGCAGTTCTTC | CASSLGLAGHNEQFF | TRBJ2-1 | TRBV5-1 | once | TRBD2
TGTGCCAGCAGTGAAACCTGGTACCCTGCGGATACGCAGTATTTT | CASSETWYPADTQYF | TRBJ2-3 | TRBV6-1 | . | .
TGCAGCGTTGCACCCGGGACAGACCTTGTTACGCAGTATTTT | CSVAPGTDLVTQYF | TRBJ2-3 | TRBV29-1 | . | TRBD1
TGTGCCAGCAGTTTTGGAGTGGGGCGGGGGGCCAACGTCCTGACTTTC | CASSFGVGRGANVLTF | TRBJ2-6 | TRBV27 | . | .
TGTGCCAGTAGTCTAAATAGCAATCAGCCCCAGCATTTT | CASSLNSNQPQHF | TRBJ1-5 | TRBV19 | . | .
TGTGCCAGCAGTTTTATTGGCCTAGCGGGCTATCTGGGAGAGCAGTACTTC | CASSFIGLAGYLGEQYF | TRBJ2-7 | TRBV28 | once | TRBD2
TGTGCCAGCAGCTCATCGGACAGCATCTATGGCTACACCTTC | CASSSSDSIYGYTF | TRBJ1-2 | TRBV28 | . | .
TGTGCCAGCAGGAGGACAGGGGGCTACGAGCAGTACTTC | CASRRTGGYEQYF | TRBJ2-7 | TRBV28 | . | TRBD1
TGTGCCAGCAGCTCGAACTGGGACTCGAACACTGAAGCTTTCTTT | CASSSNWDSNTEAFF | TRBJ1-1 | TRBV11-3 | few | .
TGTGCCAGCAGCTCTAGGGGGGACAGCTTTGATCAGCCCCAGCATTTT | CASSSRGDSFDQPQHF | TRBJ1-5 | TRBV7-2 | . | TRBD1
TGTGCCCTAGCAGGCACAGATACGCAGTATTTT | CALAGTDTQYF | TRBJ2-3 | TRBV2 | . | .
TGTGCCACCAATCGGGGGAACACCGGGGAGCTGTTTTTT | CATNRGNTGELFF | TRBJ2-2 | TRBV24-1 | . | .
TGTGCCAGCAGTTACTCGAGGGAGGGCTATGAGCAGTTCTTC | CASSYSREGYEQFF | TRBJ2-1 | TRBV6-2/TRBV6-3 | . | TRBD2
TGCGCCAGCAGTGAAATGCGCCCGAGCTCCTACAATGAGCAGTTCTTC | CASSEMRPSSYNEQFF | TRBJ2-1 | TRBV10-2 | . | .
TGTGCCAGCAGCTTAGCGAGGGTATTCGGGGAGCTGTTTTTT | CASSLARVFGELFF | TRBJ2-2 | TRBV7-2 | . | .
TGTGCCACCAGTGAGTCCGGGGGACAAGAGACCCAGTACTTC | CATSESGGQETQYF | TRBJ2-5 | TRBV24-1 | . | .
TGTGCCAGAAGCTTTTCGGGGGCCCGGGAGGTGCAGTACTTC | CARSFSGAREVQYF | TRBJ2-7 | TRBV5-3 | . | .
TGTGCCAGCAGACTATCAGGGGCCCAAGAGACCCAGTACTTC | CASRLSGAQETQYF | TRBJ2-5 | TRBV2 | . | .
TGTGCCAGCATGCCTGGACAGGGAGGTCAACCCCAGCATTTT | CASMPGQGGQPQHF | TRBJ1-5 | TRBV5-5 | . | TRBD1
TGTGCCAGCAGCTTAGATCGAAGGGGGAACCTCTATGGCTACACCTTC | CASSLDRRGNLYGYTF | TRBJ1-2 | TRBV11-2 | . | .
TGTGCCAGCAGCGTAGGACTAGATTACGAGCAGTACTTC | CASSVGLDYEQYF | TRBJ2-7 | TRBV9 | . | .
TGTGCCAGCAGTTACCCGGGACAGGGGATCAATGAGCAGTTCTTC | CASSYPGQGINEQFF | TRBJ2-1 | TRBV27 | . | TRBD1
TGTGCCAGCAGTTTAGCGGGAGACTCCTACAATGAGCAGTTCTTC | CASSLAGDSYNEQFF | TRBJ2-1 | TRBV6-5 | . | TRBD2
TGTGCCAGCAGCGGTCCGAGTTACAATGAGCAGTTCTTC | CASSGPSYNEQFF | TRBJ2-1 | TRBV9 | . | .
TGTGCCAGCGGGGGACAGGGCAATCAGCCCCAGCATTTT | CASGGQGNQPQHF | TRBJ1-5 | TRBV2 | . | TRBD1
TGTGCCAGCAGTGAAGTTGTCAGGGACTACTACACCTTC | CASSEVVRDYYTF | TRBJ1-2 | TRBV6-1 | . | .
TGTGCCAGCAGCTTAGATCGAGAGACCCAGTACTTC | CASSLDRETQYF | TRBJ2-5 | TRBV11-3 | once | .
TGTGCCAGCTCACCATCTCAGGGAACAGATACGCAGTATTTT | CASSPSQGTDTQYF | TRBJ2-3 | TRBV18 | . | .
TGCGCCAGCAGCTTCGGAGGGAGGACCGGGGAGCTGTTTTTT | CASSFGGRTGELFF | TRBJ2-2 | TRBV5-1 | . | .
TGTGCCAGCAGCATCTCGACAGGGGTTGGGGAGACCCAGTACTTC | CASSISTGVGETQYF | TRBJ2-5 | TRBV7-8 | once | TRBD1
TGCGCCAGCAGTCAAGACATATACTACGAGCAGTACTTC | CASSQDIYYEQYF | TRBJ2-7 | TRBV5-1 | . | .
TGTGCCAGCAGCCGTGACAGGGCCCCGAACACCGGGGAGCTGTTTTTT | CASSRDRAPNTGELFF | TRBJ2-2 | TRBV7-9 | . | TRBD1
TGCGCCAGCAGCTTGTTTTCGACTAGCGGTGTAGAAGAGACCCAGTACTTC | CASSLFSTSGVEETQYF | TRBJ2-5 | TRBV5-1 | . | TRBD2
TGTGCCACCGAACGGGATCAAGAGACCCAGTACTTC | CATERDQETQYF | TRBJ2-5 | TRBV28 | . | .
TGTGCCAGCAGCCCACCCAGCGGGAGGGCCCATGAGCAGTTCTTC | CASSPPSGRAHEQFF | TRBJ2-1 | TRBV11-3 | . | TRBD2
TGTGCCAGCTCTCAAGCGGGATTCCGCTACAATGAGCAGTTCTTC | CASSQAGFRYNEQFF | TRBJ2-1 | TRBV18 | . | TRBD2
TGTGCCAGCACTTCCGGGACTAGCGCTAATGAGCAGTTCTTC | CASTSGTSANEQFF | TRBJ2-1 | TRBV7-2 | . | TRBD2
TGTGCCAGCGGGGGGACTAGCGGGTACCAAGAGACCCAGTACTTC | CASGGTSGYQETQYF | TRBJ2-5 | TRBV11-2 | . | TRBD2
TGTGCCAGCAGGCTCCAGGGGGCGCTTGAAAAACTGTTTTTT | CASRLQGALEKLFF | TRBJ1-4 | TRBV2 | . | TRBD1
TGTGCCAGCAGTGTTGGGCGTTCGGATGGCTACACCTTC | CASSVGRSDGYTF | TRBJ1-2 | TRBV25-1 | . | .
TGTGCCAGCAGCCTGCTTAGCGGGACTATACCGGATACGCAGTATTTT | CASSLLSGTIPDTQYF | TRBJ2-3 | TRBV7-6 | . | TRBD2
TGTGCCAGTAGTTCAATCCCCACAAACAATGAGCAGTTCTTC | CASSSIPTNNEQFF | TRBJ2-1 | TRBV19 | . | .
TGTGCCAGTCTTAGCGGGGTATATGAGCAGTTCTTC | CASLSGVYEQFF | TRBJ2-1 | TRBV6-5 | few | TRBD2